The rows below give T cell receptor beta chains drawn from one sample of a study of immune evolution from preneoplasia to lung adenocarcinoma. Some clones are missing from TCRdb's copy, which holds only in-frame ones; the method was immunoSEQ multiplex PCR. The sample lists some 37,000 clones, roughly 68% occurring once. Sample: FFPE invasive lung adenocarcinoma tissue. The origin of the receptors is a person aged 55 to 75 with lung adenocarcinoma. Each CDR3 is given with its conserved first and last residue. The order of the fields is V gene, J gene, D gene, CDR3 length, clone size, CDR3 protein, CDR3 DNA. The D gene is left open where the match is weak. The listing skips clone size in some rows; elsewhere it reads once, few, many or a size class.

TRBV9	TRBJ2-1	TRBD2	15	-	CASSISGRTTNEQFF	TGTGCCAGCAGCATTAGCGGGAGAACAACAAATGAGCAGTTCTTC
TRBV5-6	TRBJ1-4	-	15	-	CASSLAGTRVEKLFF	TGTGCCAGCAGCTTGGCAGGGACGCGGGTTGAAAAACTGTTTTTT
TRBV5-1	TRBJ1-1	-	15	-	CASSPSGTGNTEAFF	TGCGCCAGCAGCCCATCAGGGACGGGGAACACTGAAGCTTTCTTT
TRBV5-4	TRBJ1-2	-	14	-	CASSLAGRKVGYTF	TGTGCCAGCAGCTTGGCCGGGAGGAAAGTTGGCTACACCTTC
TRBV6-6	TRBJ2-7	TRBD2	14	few	CASSYSGLAYEQYF	TGTGCCAGCAGTTACTCGGGACTAGCCTACGAGCAGTACTTC
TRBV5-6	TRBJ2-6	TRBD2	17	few	CASSLTSGRGGANVLTF	TGTGCCAGCAGCTTGACTAGCGGGAGAGGTGGGGCCAACGTCCTGACTTTC
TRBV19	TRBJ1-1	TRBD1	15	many	CASSIARTGFTEAFF	TGTGCCAGTAGTATTGCTCGGACAGGGTTCACTGAAGCTTTCTTT
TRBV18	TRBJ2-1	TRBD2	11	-	CASRSGSEQFF	TGTGCCAGCCGTAGCGGGAGTGAGCAGTTCTTC
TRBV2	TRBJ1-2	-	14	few	CASRRTRQNYGYTF	TGTGCCAGCAGACGGACGCGTCAAAACTATGGCTACACCTTC
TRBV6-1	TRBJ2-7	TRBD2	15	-	CASRLLLAASYEQYF	TGTGCCAGCAGACTACTTCTAGCGGCCTCCTACGAGCAGTACTTC
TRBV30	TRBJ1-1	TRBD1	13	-	CAWSKGADTEAFF	TGTGCCTGGAGTAAGGGGGCCGACACTGAAGCTTTCTTT
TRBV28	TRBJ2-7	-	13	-	CASSLQQGYEQYF	TGTGCCAGCAGTTTGCAACAGGGCTACGAGCAGTACTTC
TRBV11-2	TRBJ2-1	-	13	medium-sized	CASSSSKGGEQFF	TGTGCCAGCAGCTCCTCTAAGGGAGGTGAGCAGTTCTTC
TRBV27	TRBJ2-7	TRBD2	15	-	CASREGLAGYYEQYF	TGTGCCAGCAGGGAAGGACTAGCGGGGTACTACGAGCAGTACTTC
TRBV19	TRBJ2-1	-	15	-	CASSFVGLGDNEQFF	TGTGCCAGTAGCTTTGTCGGCCTCGGGGACAATGAGCAGTTCTTC
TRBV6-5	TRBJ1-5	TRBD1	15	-	CASSRSGQGNQPQHF	TGTGCCAGCAGTAGGTCCGGACAGGGCAATCAGCCCCAGCATTTT
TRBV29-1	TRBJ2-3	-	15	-	CSVEGRRSGTDTQYF	TGCAGCGTTGAAGGTCGCAGGTCAGGCACAGATACGCAGTATTTT
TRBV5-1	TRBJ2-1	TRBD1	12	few	CASSFSGDRWFF	TGCGCCAGCAGCTTTTCTGGGGACAGATGGTTCTTC
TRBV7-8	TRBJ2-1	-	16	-	CASSLRRASSYNEQFF	TGTGCCAGCAGCCTACGCAGGGCGAGCTCCTACAATGAGCAGTTCTTC
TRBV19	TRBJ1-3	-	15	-	CASPRWGRILNTIYF	TGTGCCAGTCCCCGTTGGGGGCGCATCCTAAACACCATATATTTT
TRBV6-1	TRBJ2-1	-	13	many	CASSEKDENEQFF	TGTGCCAGCAGTGAAAAGGATGAGAATGAGCAGTTCTTC
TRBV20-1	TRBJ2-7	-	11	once	CSATDTYEQYF	TGCAGTGCGACCGACACCTACGAGCAGTACTTC
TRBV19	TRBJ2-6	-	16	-	CATVPGRGSGANVLTF	TGTGCCACCGTCCCGGGACGAGGCTCTGGGGCCAACGTCCTGACTTTC
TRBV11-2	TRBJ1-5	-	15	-	CASSPRGYSNQPQHF	TGTGCCAGCAGCCCGAGGGGTTATAGCAATCAGCCCCAGCATTTT
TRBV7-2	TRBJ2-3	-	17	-	CASSLGGGMGSTDTQYF	TGTGCCAGCAGCTTAGGGGGCGGGATGGGTAGCACAGATACGCAGTATTTT
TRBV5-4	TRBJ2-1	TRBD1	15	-	CASSLPGQVYNEQFF	TGTGCCAGCAGCTTGCCGGGACAGGTCTACAATGAGCAGTTCTTC
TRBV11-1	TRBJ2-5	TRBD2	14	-	CASSLERGRETQYF	TGTGCCAGCAGCTTAGAGCGGGGTCGGGAGACCCAGTACTTC
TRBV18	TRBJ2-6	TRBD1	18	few	CASSLAQGEQAGANVLTF	TGTGCCAGCTCACTTGCACAGGGGGAACAAGCTGGGGCCAACGTCCTGACTTTC
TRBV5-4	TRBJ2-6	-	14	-	CASSLVVGANVLTF	TGTGCCAGCAGCTTGGTTGTAGGGGCCAACGTCCTGACTTTC
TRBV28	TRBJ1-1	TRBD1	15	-	CASSYRQGRRTEAFF	TGTGCCAGCAGCTACCGACAGGGGAGGAGGACTGAAGCTTTCTTT
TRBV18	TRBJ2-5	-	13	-	CASSPQGQETQYF	TGTGCCAGCTCACCACAGGGACAAGAGACCCAGTACTTC
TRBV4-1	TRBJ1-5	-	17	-	CASSQDQGAGGDQPQHF	TGCGCCAGCAGCCAAGATCAGGGAGCGGGGGGAGATCAGCCCCAGCATTTT
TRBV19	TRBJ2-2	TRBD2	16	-	CASSIAGGQFTGELFF	TGTGCCAGTAGTATCGCGGGAGGGCAGTTCACCGGGGAGCTGTTTTTT
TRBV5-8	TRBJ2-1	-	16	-	CASSLGDNPSYNEQFF	TGTGCCAGCAGCTTGGGGGACAACCCATCCTACAATGAGCAGTTCTTC
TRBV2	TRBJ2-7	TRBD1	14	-	CASSEEGASYEQYF	TGTGCCAGCAGTGAAGAGGGGGCGTCTTACGAGCAGTACTTC
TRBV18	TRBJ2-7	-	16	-	CASSPTLQGRVDEQYF	TGTGCCAGCTCACCCACTCTTCAGGGGCGCGTCGACGAGCAGTACTTC
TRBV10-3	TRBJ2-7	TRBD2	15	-	CAISESEGGPSEQYF	TGTGCCATCAGTGAGTCGGAGGGAGGGCCTAGCGAGCAGTACTTC
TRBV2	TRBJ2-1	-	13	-	CASSAHARIEQFF	TGTGCCAGCAGTGCCCACGCGCGTATCGAGCAGTTCTTC
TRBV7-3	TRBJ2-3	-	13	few	CASSLASGDTQYF	TGTGCCAGCAGCTTGGCTTCCGGAGATACGCAGTATTTT
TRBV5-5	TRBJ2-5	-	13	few	CASSLGPVETQYF	TGTGCCAGCAGCTTGGGGCCCGTAGAGACCCAGTACTTC
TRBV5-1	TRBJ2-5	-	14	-	CASSLAASQETQYF	TGCGCCAGCAGCTTGGCCGCTAGCCAAGAGACCCAGTACTTC
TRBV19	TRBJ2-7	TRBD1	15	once	CASRLSGQGVYEQYF	TGTGCCAGTAGACTCTCCGGACAGGGAGTCTACGAGCAGTACTTC
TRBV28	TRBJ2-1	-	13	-	CASSSPANNEQFF	TGTGCCAGCAGTTCCCCCGCAAACAATGAGCAGTTCTTC